Sequencing of this T cell receptor (beta chain) was carried out in a study of T cells in Graves' hyperthyroidism and ophthalmopathy. Overall study: Upon initial diagnosis and before any treatment, peripheral blood was collected. Study conclusions and caveats: In the analysis, a 13 V-J model separated ophthalmopathy from stable hyperthyroidism. In blood, most of the thyroid clonotypes expanded above 0.001 were also present.

The V end lost 10 bases, the J end lost 1 base, and 10 bases lay between the germline ends. There are 13 residues in the CDR3. Germline values: CDR1 MNHNS, CDR2 SASEGT. The sample holds a few counts of this clonotype. Its antigen is unidentified. What was amplified from RNA transcripts were TCR beta CDR3 regions. Researchers ran a first-round RT-PCR on the TCR CDR3 using the HTBI primer set. TCRdb analysed the multiplex PCR reads with MiXCR anew, one entry per CDR3 protein. The table shows around 500,000 distinct CDR3 sequences, with around a fifth occurring only once. Sequencing was carried out using blood. The chain recombines TRBV6-1 with TRBJ2-2; possible D gene TRBD1, 6 bases. This TCR was sampled from a woman in her 70s with Graves' ophthalmopathy. CDR3 in amino acids: CATSGQNTGELFF. The CDR3 DNA is TGTGCCACCTCGGGACAGAACACCGGGGAGCTGTTTTTT.